The 5 T cell receptor beta chains given below trace back to one sample, sequenced in a study of metastatic and nonmetastatic thyroid tumors. TCRdb re-analyzed the PCR reads through MiXCR. The table lists approximately 4,000 clones, about 24% of them singletons, with roughly a tenth in the top ten. Thyroid surgery was performed in patients who had received no treatment beforehand. The sample consisted of tumor tissue. These receptors all stem from a male donor with papillary thyroid cancer or a benign thyroid nodule (not recorded which). Some clones in this sample may be carry-over from other donors' samples.

This chain joins TRBV7-3 and TRBJ2-1; 10 bases map to TRBD2. The CDR3 is made up of 17 amino acids. Per the germline V gene, CDR1 is SGHTA and CDR2 is FQGTGA. The ends lost 3 bases at V and 7 bases at J; junction bases unmatched: 12. The CDR3 spells CASSLRPAGGPGNEQFF. The DNA for the CDR3 is TGTGCCAGCAGCTTGCGGCCAGCGGGAGGGCCGGGGAATGAGCAGTTCTTC.

This clone came up many times. CDR3 residues: CASSSRLAGGITDTQYF. The DNA of the CDR3 is TGTGCCAGCAGTTCCCGACTAGCGGGAGGGATCACAGATACGCAGTATTTT. The gene calls are TRBV27 and TRBJ2-3; 14 bases match TRBD2. This CDR3 has 17 residues. Per the germline V gene, CDR1 is MNHEY and CDR2 is SMNVEV (reference sequence). The ends lost 4 bases at V and 2 bases at J; junction bases unmatched: 5.

The chain is built from TRBV27 and TRBJ2-7; 9 bases map to TRBD1. CDR3 size: 13 residues. Germline lookup yields CDR1 MNHEY and CDR2 SMNVEV (reference sequence). V was pared by 6 bases and J by 3 bases, with 3 bases of the junction left unmatched. CDR3 DNA sequence: TGTGCCAGCAGGGACAGGGGTTTCTACGAGCAGTACTTC. It codes for CASRDRGFYEQYF.

This clone was detected only a few times. The V call is TRBV27, the J call TRBJ2-3; D is ambiguous. Germline CDR1 reads MNHEY; CDR2 reads SMNVEV (reference sequence). Trimming cost V 3 bases and J 5 bases, with 9 bases left between them. This CDR3 is 13 amino acids long. CDR3 sequence reads: CASSFERLDTQYF. CDR3 sequence (DNA): TGTGCCAGCAGTTTCGAACGTTTAGATACGCAGTATTTT.

This clone is hyperexpanded by share. This chain uses TRBV6-2 or TRBV6-3 with TRBJ2-7; 11 bases are a match to TRBD2. The J segment lost 6 bases and the V segment lost 2 bases, leaving 9 bases of the junction unmatched. The CDR3 is 16 residues long. Germline V lookup: CDR1 MNHEY, CDR2 SVGEGT. CDR3 region: CASSYRRLAGMAEQYF. The CDR3 DNA sequence: TGTGCCAGCAGTTACCGAAGACTAGCGGGAATGGCCGAGCAGTACTTC.